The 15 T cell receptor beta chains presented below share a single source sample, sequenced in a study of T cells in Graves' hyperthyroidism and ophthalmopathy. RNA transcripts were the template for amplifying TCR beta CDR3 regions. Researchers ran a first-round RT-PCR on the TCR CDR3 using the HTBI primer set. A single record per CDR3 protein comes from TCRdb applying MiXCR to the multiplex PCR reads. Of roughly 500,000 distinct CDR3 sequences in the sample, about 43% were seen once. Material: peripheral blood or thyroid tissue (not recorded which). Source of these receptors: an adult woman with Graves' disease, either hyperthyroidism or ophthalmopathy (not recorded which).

DNA of the CDR3: TGTGCCAGCAGTGAACATCTGGACTATGGCTACACCTTC. It specifies CASSEHLDYGYTF. The chain uses TRBV11-1 and TRBJ1-2, with D unclear. Trimming took off 6 bases at V and 3 bases at J, with 11 bases between the two ends. Germline CDR1 SGHAT, CDR2 FQDESV (reference sequence). This CDR3 has 13 residues. The entire variable domain, with the rest obtained from reference TRBV11-1 and TRBJ1-2, is as follows: EAEVAQSPRYKITEKSQAVAFWCDPISGHATLYWYRQILGQGPELLVQFQDESVVDDSQLPKDRFSAERLKGVDSTLKIQPAELGDSAMYLCASSEHLDYGYTFGSGTRLTVV.

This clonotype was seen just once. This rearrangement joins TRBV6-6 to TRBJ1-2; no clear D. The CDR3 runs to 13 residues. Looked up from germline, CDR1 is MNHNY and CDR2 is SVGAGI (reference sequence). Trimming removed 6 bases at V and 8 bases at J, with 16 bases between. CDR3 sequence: CASSQLAESGYTF. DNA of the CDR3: TGTGCCAGCAGCCAACTCGCCGAGTCAGGCTACACCTTC.

CDR3 residues: CASSLTFLDRSNQPQHF. DNA for the CDR3: TGTGCCAGCAGCTTAACCTTTCTCGACAGGAGCAATCAGCCCCAGCATTTT. The chain has TRBV27 and TRBJ1-5, with D tentatively TRBD1 (6 bases). Germline assignment: CDR1 MNHEY and CDR2 SMNVEV (reference sequence). CDR3 length: 17 residues. Trimming pared 6 bases from V and 1 base from J, leaving 19 bases between.

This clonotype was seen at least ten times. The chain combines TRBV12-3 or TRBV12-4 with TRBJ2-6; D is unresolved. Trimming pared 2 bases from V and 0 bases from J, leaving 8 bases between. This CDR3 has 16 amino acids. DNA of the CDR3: TGTGCCAGCAGTTTAAGCTGGAGCTCTGGGGCCAACGTCCTGACTTTC. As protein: CASSLSWSSGANVLTF.

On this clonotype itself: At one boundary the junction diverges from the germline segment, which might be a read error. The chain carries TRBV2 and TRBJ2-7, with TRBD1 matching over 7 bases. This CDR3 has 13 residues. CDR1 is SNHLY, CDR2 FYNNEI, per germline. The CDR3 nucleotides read TGCGCCAGCAGCGCATGGACAGGCAATGAGCAGTACTTC. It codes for CASSAWTGNEQYF.

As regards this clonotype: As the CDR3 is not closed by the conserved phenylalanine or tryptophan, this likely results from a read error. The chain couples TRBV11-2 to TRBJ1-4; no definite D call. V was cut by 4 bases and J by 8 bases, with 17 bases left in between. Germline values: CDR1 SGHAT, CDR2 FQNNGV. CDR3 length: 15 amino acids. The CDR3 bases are TGTGCCAGCAGCTCCGCTTCGGTCTACGTGGAAAAACTGTTTATT. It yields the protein CASSSASVYVEKLFI.

The CDR3 is CSARSQYGETQYF. In DNA form, the CDR3 reads TGCAGTGCTAGATCCCAGTATGGTGAGACCCAGTACTTC. The chain has TRBV20-1 and TRBJ2-5; D not resolved. Germline-derived CDR1 and CDR2 are DFQATT and SNEGSKA (reference sequence). The CDR3 length is 13 residues. V was cut by 2 bases and J by 5 bases, with 12 bases left in between.

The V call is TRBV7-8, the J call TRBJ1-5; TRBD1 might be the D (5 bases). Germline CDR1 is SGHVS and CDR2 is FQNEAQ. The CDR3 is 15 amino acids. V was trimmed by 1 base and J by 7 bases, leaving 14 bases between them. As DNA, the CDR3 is TGTGCCAGCAGCTTAGTTACGGGGCCGGGGCAGCCCCAGCATTTT. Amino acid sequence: CASSLVTGPGQPQHF. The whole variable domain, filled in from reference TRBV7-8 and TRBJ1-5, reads GAGVSQSPRYKVAKRGQDVALRCDPISGHVSLFWYQQALGQGPEFLTYFQNEAQLDKSGLPSDRFFAERPEGSVSTLKIQRTQQEDSAVYLCASSLVTGPGQPQHFGDGTRLSIL.

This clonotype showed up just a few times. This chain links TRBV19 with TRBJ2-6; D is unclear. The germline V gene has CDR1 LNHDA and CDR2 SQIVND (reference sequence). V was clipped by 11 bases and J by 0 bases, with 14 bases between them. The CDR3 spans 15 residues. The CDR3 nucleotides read TGTGCCGGGCGTGCCACGAGCTCTGGGGCCAACGTCCTGACTTTC. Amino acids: CAGRATSSGANVLTF.

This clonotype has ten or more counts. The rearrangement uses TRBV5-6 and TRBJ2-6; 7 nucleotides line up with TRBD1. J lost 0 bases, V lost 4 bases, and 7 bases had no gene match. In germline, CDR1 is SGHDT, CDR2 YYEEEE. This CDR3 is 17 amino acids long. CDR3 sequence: CASSLGQTRSGANVLTF. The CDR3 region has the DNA TGTGCCAGCAGCCTGGGACAGACCCGCTCTGGGGCCAACGTCCTGACTTTC.

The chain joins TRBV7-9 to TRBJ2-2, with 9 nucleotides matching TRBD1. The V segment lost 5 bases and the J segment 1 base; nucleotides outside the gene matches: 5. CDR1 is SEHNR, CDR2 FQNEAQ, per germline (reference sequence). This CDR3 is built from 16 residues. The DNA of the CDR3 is TGTGCCAGCAGCGCAAGACAGGGGGGGAACACCGGGGAGCTGTTTTTT. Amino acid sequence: CASSARQGGNTGELFF.

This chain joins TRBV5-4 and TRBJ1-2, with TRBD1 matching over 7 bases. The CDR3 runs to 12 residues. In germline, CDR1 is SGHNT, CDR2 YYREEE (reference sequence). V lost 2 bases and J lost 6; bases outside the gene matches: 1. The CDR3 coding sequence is TGTGCCAGCAGCTTCGGGACAGATGGCTACACCTTC. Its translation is CASSFGTDGYTF.

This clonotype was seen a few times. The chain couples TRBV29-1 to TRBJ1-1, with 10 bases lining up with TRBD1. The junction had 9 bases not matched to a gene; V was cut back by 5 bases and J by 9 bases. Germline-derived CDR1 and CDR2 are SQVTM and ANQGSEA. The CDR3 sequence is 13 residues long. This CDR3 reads CSVSRTGGGKAFF. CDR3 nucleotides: TGCAGCGTTTCTAGGACAGGGGGTGGAAAAGCTTTCTTT.

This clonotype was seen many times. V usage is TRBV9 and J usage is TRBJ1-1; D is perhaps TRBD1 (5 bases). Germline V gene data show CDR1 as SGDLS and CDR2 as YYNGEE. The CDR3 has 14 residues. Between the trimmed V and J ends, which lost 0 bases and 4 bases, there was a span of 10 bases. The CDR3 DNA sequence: TGTGCCAGCAGCGTAGGAACAGGTAGCACTGAAGCTTTCTTT. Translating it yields CASSVGTGSTEAFF. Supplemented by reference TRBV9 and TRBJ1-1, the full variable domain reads DSGVTQTPKHLITATGQRVTLRCSPRSGDLSVYWYQQSLDQGLQFLIQYYNGEERAKGNILERFSAQQFPDLHSELNLSSLELGDSALYFCASSVGTGSTEAFFGQGTRLTVV.

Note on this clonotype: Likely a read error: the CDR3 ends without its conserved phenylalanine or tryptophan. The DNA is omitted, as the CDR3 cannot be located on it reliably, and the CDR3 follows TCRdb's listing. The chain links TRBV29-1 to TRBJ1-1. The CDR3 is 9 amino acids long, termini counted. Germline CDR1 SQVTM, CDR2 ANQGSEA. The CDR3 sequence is CSVPSGTSV.